These T cell receptor beta chains were read from a single sample in a study of blood T cell repertoires in COVID-19. The protocol was immunoSEQ multiplex PCR, while the TCRdb copy is restricted to in-frame clones and leaves out a portion. This sample has some 190,000 clones, with approximately 85% found just once. Sequenced input: peripheral blood. Receptor source: a woman in her 70s with active or convalescent COVID-19. CDR3s leave out the opening cysteine and the closing phenylalanine or tryptophan. D genes are given only for firm matches.

cdr3_length | d_call | v_call | cdr3_aa
13 | TRBD1 | TRBV5-1 | ASRVPGTGNNEQF
15 | TRBD2 | TRBV5-1 | ASGRSKAGAGGETQY
11 | NA | TRBV18 | ASSPDSKETQY
13 | TRBD2 | TRBV7-6 | ASSLGGGSYNEQF
14 | TRBD1 | TRBV3-1/TRBV3-2 | ASSPPRTGRAREQY
13 | TRBD1 | TRBV6-1 | ASSDGGTGGYEQY
10 | NA | TRBV12-3/TRBV12-4 | ASSSVRYEQF
13 | TRBD2 | TRBV7-9 | ASSLERDYNNEQF
14 | TRBD2 | TRBV5-1 | ASSLTSGISTDTQY
11 | NA | TRBV5-1 | ASSLSQNTEAF
12 | NA | TRBV6-6 | ASSYDRSFYGYT
11 | NA | TRBV6-5 | ASSWTDQETQY
14 | NA | TRBV3-1/TRBV3-2 | ASSPRTASMGNIQY
12 | TRBD1 | TRBV7-9 | ASSSDREKYEQY
14 | TRBD2 | TRBV11-2 | ASSLVSGRGPGELF
13 | TRBD2 | TRBV9 | ASSTGTSPYNEQF
13 | TRBD1 | TRBV7-9 | ASSPGQGTNYEQY
14 | NA | TRBV19 | ASSPILGRGGYEQY
16 | TRBD2 | TRBV7-9 | ASSFGTSGRSSYNEQF
16 | TRBD2 | TRBV5-4 | ASSSPGGGLAGANVLT
11 | TRBD2 | TRBV19 | ASSIDQGGRLY
11 | TRBD1 | TRBV10-1 | ATRETGGGEQY
14 | TRBD1 | TRBV5-1 | ASSLAGQPSYNEQF
13 | TRBD1 | TRBV6-6 | AARDRGSYNSPLH
10 | TRBD1 | TRBV29-1 | SVKTGMHGYT
13 | TRBD2 | TRBV5-1 | ASSLGGTSGETQY
14 | TRBD2 | TRBV14 | ASSRGTSGKSDTQY
14 | TRBD2 | TRBV19 | ASSKTGTSGTNEQF
12 | NA | TRBV6-5 | ASSFIGGRYEQY
15 | TRBD1 | TRBV11-2 | ASSLRGGGFPGNTIY
13 | NA | TRBV19 | ASSMSGASTDTQY
11 | TRBD2 | TRBV2 | ARGEGLASEQF
13 | NA | TRBV9 | ASSRGGQANTEAF
12 | NA | TRBV7-9 | ASSLAAGPTEAF
14 | TRBD2 | TRBV19 | ASRDRAGGSSDIQY
13 | TRBD2 | TRBV7-9 | ASSISGGRAETQY
10 | TRBD1 | TRBV5-6 | ASSSQGYEQY
13 | NA | TRBV5-1 | ASSPQPEVNTEAF
14 | TRBD2 | TRBV7-3 | ASSPGLAGGQNEQF
14 | TRBD2 | TRBV9 | ASSVNPSGSPYEQY
11 | NA | TRBV6-2/TRBV6-3 | ASSYRGLYEQY
13 | NA | TRBV5-5 | ASSPAVDSSRGYT
13 | NA | TRBV6-5 | AISTSGLSYNEQF
15 | TRBD2 | TRBV29-1 | SVWALSLAGGGETQY
13 | NA | TRBV19 | ASSSPGRGGYGYT
12 | TRBD2 | TRBV6-4 | ASRSAGMFDEQY
16 | TRBD2 | TRBV9 | ASSNPLAGVRNTGELF
11 | NA | TRBV2 | ASSAPPREKLF
13 | TRBD1 | TRBV19 | ASRTGGGNNQPQH
12 | TRBD2 | TRBV2 | ASSDGTSVYEQY
12 | TRBD1 | TRBV18 | ASSLRDRDSPLH
11 | NA | TRBV28 | ASSINQGYEQY
13 | TRBD2 | TRBV7-9 | ASTGLAGGRYEQY
12 | NA | TRBV4-1 | ASSLTDTAGEQY
12 | TRBD2 | TRBV5-1 | ASSSSGSSHEQF
16 | NA | TRBV27 | ASSPIQLITGSFTEAF